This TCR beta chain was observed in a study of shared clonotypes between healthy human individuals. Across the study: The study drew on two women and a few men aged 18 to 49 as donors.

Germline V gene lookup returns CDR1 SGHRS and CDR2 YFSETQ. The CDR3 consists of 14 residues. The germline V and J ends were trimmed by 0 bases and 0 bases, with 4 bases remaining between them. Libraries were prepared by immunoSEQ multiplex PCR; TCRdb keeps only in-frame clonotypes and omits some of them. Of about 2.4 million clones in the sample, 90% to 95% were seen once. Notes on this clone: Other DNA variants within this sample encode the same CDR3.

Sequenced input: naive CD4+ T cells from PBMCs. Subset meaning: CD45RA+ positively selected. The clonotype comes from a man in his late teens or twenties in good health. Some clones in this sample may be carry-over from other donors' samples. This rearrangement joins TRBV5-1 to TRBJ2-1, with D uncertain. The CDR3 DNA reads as TGCGCCAGCAGCTTGGCGGCCTCCTACAATGAGCAGTTCTTC. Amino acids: CASSLAASYNEQFF.